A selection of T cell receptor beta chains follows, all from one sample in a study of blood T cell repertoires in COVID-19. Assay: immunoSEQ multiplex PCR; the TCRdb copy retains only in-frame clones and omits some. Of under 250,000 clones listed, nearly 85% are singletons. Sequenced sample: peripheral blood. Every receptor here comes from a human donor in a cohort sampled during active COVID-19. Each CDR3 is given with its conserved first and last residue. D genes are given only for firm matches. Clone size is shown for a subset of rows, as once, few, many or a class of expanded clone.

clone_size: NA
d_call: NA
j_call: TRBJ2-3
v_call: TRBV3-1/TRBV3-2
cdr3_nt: TGTGCCAGCAGCCAAGAAGGGGCAGATACGCAGTATTTT
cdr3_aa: CASSQEGADTQYF

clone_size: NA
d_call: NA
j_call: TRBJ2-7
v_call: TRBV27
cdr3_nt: TGTGCCAGCAGTCCGCTAGCCGCCGCCTCCTACGAGCAGTACTTC
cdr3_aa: CASSPLAAASYEQYF

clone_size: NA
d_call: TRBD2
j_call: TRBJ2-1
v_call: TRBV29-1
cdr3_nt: TGCAGCGTCCCACCGACTAGCGGGTCCTACAATGAGCAGTTCTTC
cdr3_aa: CSVPPTSGSYNEQFF

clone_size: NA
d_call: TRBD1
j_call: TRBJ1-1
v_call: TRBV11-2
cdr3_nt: TGTGCCAGCAGCTTAATGACAGGGGGGAACACTGAAGCTTTCTTT
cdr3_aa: CASSLMTGGNTEAFF

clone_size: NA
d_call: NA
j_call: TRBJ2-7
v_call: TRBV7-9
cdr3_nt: TGTGCCAGCAGCCCCCGGGGGTCCCGGTGGTACGAGCAGTACTTC
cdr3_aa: CASSPRGSRWYEQYF

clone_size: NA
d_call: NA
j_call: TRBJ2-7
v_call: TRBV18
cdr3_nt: TGTGCCAGCTCACCACCTTCCCGGGTCGGGTACGAGCAGTACTTC
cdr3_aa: CASSPPSRVGYEQYF

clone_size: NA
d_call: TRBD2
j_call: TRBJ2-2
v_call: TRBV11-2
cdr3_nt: TGTGCCAGCAGCCGACTAGCGGGAATTTCTGGCGGGGAGCTGTTTTTT
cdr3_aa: CASSRLAGISGGELFF

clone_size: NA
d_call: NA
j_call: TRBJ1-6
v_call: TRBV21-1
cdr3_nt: TGTGCCAGCGACGAACAGGGGGCGAATATGAATTCACCCCTCCACTTT
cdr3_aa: CASDEQGANMNSPLHF

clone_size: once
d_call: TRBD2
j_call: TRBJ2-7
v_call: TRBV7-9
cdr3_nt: TGTGCCAGCAGCACCAGATATCCCGGGAGGGCCGACGAGCAGTACTTC
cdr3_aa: CASSTRYPGRADEQYF

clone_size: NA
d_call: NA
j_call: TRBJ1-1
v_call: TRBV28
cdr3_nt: TGTGCCAGCAGTTTATCTTTCACTGAAGCTTTCTTT
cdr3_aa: CASSLSFTEAFF

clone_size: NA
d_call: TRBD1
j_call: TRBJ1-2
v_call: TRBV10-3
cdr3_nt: TGTGCCATCAGTGAGTCGACAGGGCAGTATGGCTATGGCTACACCTTC
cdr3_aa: CAISESTGQYGYGYTF

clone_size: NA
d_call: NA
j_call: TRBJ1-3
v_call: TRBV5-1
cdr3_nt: TGCGCCAGCAGCTTACCAGGGGACCACTCTGGAAACACCATATATTTT
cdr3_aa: CASSLPGDHSGNTIYF

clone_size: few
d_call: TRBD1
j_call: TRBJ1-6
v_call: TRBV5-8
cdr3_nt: TGTGCCAGCAGCCCGGACAGGGTTAATTCACCCCTCCACTTT
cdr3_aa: CASSPDRVNSPLHF

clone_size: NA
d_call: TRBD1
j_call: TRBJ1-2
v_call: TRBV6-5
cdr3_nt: TGTGCCAGCAGTTACTCGCCCGGGACAGAGGTCTATGGCTACACCTTC
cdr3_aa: CASSYSPGTEVYGYTF

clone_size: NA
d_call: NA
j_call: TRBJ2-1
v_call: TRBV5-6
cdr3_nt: TGTGCCAGCAGCTACGACGGGGGTAACTCCTACAATGAGCAGTTCTTC
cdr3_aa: CASSYDGGNSYNEQFF

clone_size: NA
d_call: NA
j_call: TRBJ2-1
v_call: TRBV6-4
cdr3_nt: TGTGCCAGCAGTGACTCGGGGGCGAAGGGGTACGATGAGCAGTTCTTC
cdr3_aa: CASSDSGAKGYDEQFF

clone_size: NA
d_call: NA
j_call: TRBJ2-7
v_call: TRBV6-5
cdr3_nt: TGTGCCAGCACCTCAGCAGGCAGCACCTACGAGCAGTACTTC
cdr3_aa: CASTSAGSTYEQYF

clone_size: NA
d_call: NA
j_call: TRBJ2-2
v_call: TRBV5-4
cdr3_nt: TGTGCCAGCAGCTTGCGGAGTGGAGGCACCGGGGAGCTGTTTTTT
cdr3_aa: CASSLRSGGTGELFF

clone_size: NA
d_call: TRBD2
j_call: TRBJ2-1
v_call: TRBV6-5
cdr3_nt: TGTGCCAGCAGTTTCCTAGCGGGAGTCGAGCAGTTCTTC
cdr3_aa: CASSFLAGVEQFF

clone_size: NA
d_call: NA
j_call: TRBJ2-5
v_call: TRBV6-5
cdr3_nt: TGTGCCAGCAGTCGGACGGGGGAGACCCAGTACTTC
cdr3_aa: CASSRTGETQYF

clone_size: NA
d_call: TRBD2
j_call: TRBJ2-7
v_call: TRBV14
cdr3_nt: TGTGCCAGCGCAAGCGGGAGCTACGAGCAGTACTTC
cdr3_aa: CASASGSYEQYF

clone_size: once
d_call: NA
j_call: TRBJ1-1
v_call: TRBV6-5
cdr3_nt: TGTGCCAGCAGTCCATCCGGAGGGGCGCCCACTGAAGCTTTCTTT
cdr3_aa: CASSPSGGAPTEAFF

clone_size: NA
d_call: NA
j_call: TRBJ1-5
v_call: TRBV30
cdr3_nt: TGTGCCTGGAGCCTAAGGGGTGATCAGCCCCAGCATTTT
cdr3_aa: CAWSLRGDQPQHF

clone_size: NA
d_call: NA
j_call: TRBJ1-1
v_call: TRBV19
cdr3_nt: TGTGCCAGCTCCACAGGAGTCTTCATGAACACTGAAGCTTTCTTT
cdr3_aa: CASSTGVFMNTEAFF

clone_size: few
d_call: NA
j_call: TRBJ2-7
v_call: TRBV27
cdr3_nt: TGTGCCAGCAGTATTACAGGAGATCTCTACGAGCAGTACTTC
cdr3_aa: CASSITGDLYEQYF

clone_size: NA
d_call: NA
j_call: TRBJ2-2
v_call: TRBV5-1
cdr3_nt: TGCGCCAGCAGCTTGAACCCCCAGGGCTCTTTGAACACCGGGGAGCTGTTTTTT
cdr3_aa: CASSLNPQGSLNTGELFF

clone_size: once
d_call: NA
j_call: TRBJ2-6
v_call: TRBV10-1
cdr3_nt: TGCGCCAGCAGTTCAGGGGCTGGGGCCAACGTCCTGACTTTC
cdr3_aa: CASSSGAGANVLTF

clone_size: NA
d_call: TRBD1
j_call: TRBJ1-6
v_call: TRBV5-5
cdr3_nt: TGTGCCAGCAGCTCTAACAGGGGGCTAGCTAATTCACCCCTCCACTTT
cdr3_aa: CASSSNRGLANSPLHF

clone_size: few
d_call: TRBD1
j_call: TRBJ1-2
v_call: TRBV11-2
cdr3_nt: TGTGCCAGCAGCCAGGACCCATTACAGGGGAACTATGGCTACACCTTC
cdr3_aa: CASSQDPLQGNYGYTF

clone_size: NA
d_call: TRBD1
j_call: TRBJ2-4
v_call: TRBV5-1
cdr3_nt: TGCGCCAGCAGCACGGACAGGGCGGCCAAAAACATTCAGTACTTC
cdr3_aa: CASSTDRAAKNIQYF

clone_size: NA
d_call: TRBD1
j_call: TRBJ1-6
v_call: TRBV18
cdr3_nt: TGTGCCAGCTCACCACTTGAGCCATATCCGGGACAGCCCAATTCACCCCTCCACTTT
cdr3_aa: CASSPLEPYPGQPNSPLHF

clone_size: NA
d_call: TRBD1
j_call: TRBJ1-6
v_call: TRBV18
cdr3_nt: TGTGCCAGCTCACAGGACAGGGGAAATTCACCCCTCCACTTT
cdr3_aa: CASSQDRGNSPLHF

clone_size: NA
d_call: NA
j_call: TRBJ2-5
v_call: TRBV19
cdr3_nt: TGTGCCAGTAGTATTCAGTACAGCCAAGAGACCCAGTACTTC
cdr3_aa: CASSIQYSQETQYF

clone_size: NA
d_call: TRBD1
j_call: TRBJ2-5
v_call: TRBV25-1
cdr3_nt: TGTGCCAGCAGTCTTCCACAGGGGTCCCTCCAGTACTTC
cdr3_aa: CASSLPQGSLQYF

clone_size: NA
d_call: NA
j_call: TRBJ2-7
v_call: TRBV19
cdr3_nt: TGTGCCAGTAGTATAGGACCTTATGGAGGGAGCTTTACCTACGAGCAGTACTTC
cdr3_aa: CASSIGPYGGSFTYEQYF

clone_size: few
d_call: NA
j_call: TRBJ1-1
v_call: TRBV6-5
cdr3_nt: TGTGCCAGCAGAGCACAGGGAACCACTGAAGCTTTCTTT
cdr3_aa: CASRAQGTTEAFF

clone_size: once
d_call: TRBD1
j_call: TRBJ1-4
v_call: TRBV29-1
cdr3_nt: TGCAGCGTTGAACCCCGGGACAGGGGCGGTGAAAAACTGTTTTTT
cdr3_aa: CSVEPRDRGGEKLFF